This TCR beta chain was retrieved from a study of blood T cell repertoires in COVID-19. About the study: Samples of COVID-19 (acute and convalescent) were obtained from the United States, Italy and Spain. The cDNA or gDNA used as material had been derived from T cells, B-cell-depleted T cells, or PBMCs.

Profiled with immunoSEQ multiplex PCR; TCRdb holds only in-frame clones, not every one. Of about 140,000 clones listed, roughly 80% are singletons. This CDR3 contains 12 residues. Trimming took off 8 bases at V and 1 base at J, with 8 bases between the two ends. The germline CDR1 and CDR2 sequences are MDHEN and SYDVKM. The chain recombines TRBV28 with TRBJ1-1, with D uncertain. The source of this sequence is a woman aged 80 or older with acute or convalescent COVID-19. Sequencing input: peripheral blood. CDR3 sequence: CASVEGNTEAFF. CDR3 DNA: TGTGCCAGCGTTGAGGGGAACACTGAAGCTTTCTTT.